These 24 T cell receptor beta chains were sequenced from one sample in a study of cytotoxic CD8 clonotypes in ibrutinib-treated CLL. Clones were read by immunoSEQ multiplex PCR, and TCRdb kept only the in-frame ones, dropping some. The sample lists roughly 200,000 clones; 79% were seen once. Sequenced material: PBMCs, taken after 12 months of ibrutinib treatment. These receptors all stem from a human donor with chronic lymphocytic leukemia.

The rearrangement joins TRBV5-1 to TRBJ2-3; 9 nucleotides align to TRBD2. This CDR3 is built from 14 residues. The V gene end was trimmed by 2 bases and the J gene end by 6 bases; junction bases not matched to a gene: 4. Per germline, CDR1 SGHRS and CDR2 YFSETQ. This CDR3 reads CASSFSGSRDTQYF. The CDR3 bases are TGCGCCAGCAGCTTTAGCGGGAGCAGGGATACGCAGTATTTT.

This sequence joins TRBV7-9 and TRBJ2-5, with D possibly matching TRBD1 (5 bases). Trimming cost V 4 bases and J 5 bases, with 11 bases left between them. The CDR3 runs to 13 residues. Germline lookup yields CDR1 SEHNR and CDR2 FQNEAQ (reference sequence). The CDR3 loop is CASSSRGLETQYF. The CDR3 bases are TGTGCCAGCAGCTCAAGGGGTCTGGAGACCCAGTACTTC.

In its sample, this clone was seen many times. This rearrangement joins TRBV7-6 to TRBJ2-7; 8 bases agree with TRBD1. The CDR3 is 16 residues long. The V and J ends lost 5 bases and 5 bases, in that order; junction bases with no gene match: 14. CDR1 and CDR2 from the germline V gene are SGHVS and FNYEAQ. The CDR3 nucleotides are TGTGCCAGCAGCACCCGGACAGGGACGATCGCAAACGAGCAGTACTTC. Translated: CASSTRTGTIANEQYF.

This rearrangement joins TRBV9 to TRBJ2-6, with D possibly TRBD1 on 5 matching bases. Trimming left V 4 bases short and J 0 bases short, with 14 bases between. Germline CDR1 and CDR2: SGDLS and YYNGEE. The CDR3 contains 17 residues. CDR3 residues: CASSPRQSLSGANVLTF. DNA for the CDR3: TGTGCCAGCAGCCCAAGACAGAGCCTCTCTGGGGCCAACGTCCTGACTTTC.

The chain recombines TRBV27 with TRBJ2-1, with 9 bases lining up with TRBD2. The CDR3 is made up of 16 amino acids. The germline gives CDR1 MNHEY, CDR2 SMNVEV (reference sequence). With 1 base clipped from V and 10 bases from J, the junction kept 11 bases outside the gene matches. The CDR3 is CASSLYDGGGAREQFF. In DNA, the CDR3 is TGTGCCAGCAGTTTATACGATGGCGGGGGGGCAAGGGAGCAGTTCTTC.

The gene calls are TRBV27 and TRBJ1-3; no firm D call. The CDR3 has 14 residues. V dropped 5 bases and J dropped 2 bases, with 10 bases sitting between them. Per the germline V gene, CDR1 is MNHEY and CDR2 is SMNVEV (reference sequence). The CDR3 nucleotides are TGTGCCAGCAGTCCGTGGAGGGCTGGAAACACCATATATTTT. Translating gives CASSPWRAGNTIYF.

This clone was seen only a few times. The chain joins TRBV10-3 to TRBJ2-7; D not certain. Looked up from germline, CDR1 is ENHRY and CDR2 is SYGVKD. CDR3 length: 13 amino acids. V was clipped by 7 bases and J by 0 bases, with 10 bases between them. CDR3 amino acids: CAITSQDSYEQYF. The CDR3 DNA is TGTGCCATCACATCGCAGGACTCCTACGAGCAGTACTTC.

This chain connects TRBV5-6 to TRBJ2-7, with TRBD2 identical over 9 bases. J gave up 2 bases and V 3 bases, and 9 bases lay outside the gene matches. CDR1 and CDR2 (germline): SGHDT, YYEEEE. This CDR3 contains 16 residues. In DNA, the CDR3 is TGTGCCAGCAGCTCTCACGGGACTAGCACACCCTACGAGCAGTACTTC. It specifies CASSSHGTSTPYEQYF.

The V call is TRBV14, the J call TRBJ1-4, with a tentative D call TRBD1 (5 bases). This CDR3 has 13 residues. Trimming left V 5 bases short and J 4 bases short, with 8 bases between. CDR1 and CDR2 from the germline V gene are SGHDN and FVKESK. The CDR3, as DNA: TGTGCCAGCAGCAGGGGCATTAATGAAAAACTGTTTTTT. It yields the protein CASSRGINEKLFF.

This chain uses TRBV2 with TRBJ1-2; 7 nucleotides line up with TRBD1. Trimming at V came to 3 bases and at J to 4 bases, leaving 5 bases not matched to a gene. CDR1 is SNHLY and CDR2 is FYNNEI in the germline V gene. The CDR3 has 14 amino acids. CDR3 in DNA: TGTGCCAGCAGTGACGATAACAGGGGCTATGGCTACACCTTC. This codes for CASSDDNRGYGYTF. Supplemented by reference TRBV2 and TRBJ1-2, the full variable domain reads EPEVTQTPSHQVTQMGQEVILRCVPISNHLYFYWYRQILGQKVEFLVSFYNNEISEKSEIFDDQFSVERPDGSNFTLKIRSTKLEDSAMYFCASSDDNRGYGYTFGSGTRLTVV.

The CDR3 nucleotides are TGCGCCAGCAGCCCCTCGGCAGGGAGGTTGAACGAGCAGTACTTC. Translation: CASSPSAGRLNEQYF. The rearrangement uses TRBV4-1 and TRBJ2-7, with D possibly TRBD2 on 6 matching bases. Trimming took off 4 bases at V and 5 bases at J, with 18 bases between the two ends. Germline V gene lookup returns CDR1 MGHRA and CDR2 YSYEKL. CDR3 length equals 15 residues.

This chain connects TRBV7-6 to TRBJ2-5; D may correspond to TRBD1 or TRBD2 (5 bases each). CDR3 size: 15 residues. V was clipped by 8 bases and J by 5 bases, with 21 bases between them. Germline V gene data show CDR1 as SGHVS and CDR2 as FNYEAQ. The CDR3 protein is CASSPSAGWRETQYF. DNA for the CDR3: TGTGCCAGCTCCCCGTCGGCAGGGTGGAGGGAGACCCAGTACTTC. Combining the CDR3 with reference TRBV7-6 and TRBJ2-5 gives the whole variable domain GAGVSQSPRYKVTKRGQDVALRCDPISGHVSLYWYRQALGQGPEFLTYFNYEAQQDKSGLPNDRFSAERPEGSISTLTIQRTEQRDSAMYRCASSPSAGWRETQYFGPGTRLLVL.

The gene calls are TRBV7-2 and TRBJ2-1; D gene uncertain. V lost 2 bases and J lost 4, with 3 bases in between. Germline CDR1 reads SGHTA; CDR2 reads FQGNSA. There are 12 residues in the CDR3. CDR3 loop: CASSLRYNEQFF. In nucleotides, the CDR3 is TGTGCCAGCAGCTTACGGTACAATGAGCAGTTCTTC.

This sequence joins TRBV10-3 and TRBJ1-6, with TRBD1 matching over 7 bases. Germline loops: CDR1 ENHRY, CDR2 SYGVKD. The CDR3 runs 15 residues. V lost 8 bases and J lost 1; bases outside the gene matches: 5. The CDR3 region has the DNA TGTGCCATCTCAGGGGGAGGATCCTATAATTCACCCCTCCACTTT. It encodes CAISGGGSYNSPLHF.

The CDR3 loop is CASSELRGVTDTQYF. CDR3 sequence (DNA): TGCGCCAGCAGTGAATTGCGGGGGGTCACAGATACGCAGTATTTT. The gene calls are TRBV10-2 and TRBJ2-3; 8 bases map to TRBD2. This CDR3 spans 15 amino acids. Looked up from germline, CDR1 is WSHSY and CDR2 is SAAADI. V lost 3 bases and J lost 2; bases outside the gene matches: 4.

In DNA form, the CDR3 reads TGCGCCAGCAGTCCGGGACAGGGGAATAATGGCTACACCTTC. This translates into CASSPGQGNNGYTF. The J gene is TRBJ1-2, the V gene TRBV5-1; 10 nucleotides match TRBD1. The CDR3 consists of 14 residues. Germline trimming cut 5 bases from V and 6 bases from J; bases unmatched to any gene: 7. Germline lookup yields CDR1 SGHRS and CDR2 YFSETQ.

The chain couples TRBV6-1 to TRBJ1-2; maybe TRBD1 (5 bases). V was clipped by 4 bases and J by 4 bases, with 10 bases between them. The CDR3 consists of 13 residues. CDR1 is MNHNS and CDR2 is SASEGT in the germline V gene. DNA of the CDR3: TGTGCCAGCAGTGTGGGGACCCCCTATGGCTACACCTTC. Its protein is CASSVGTPYGYTF.

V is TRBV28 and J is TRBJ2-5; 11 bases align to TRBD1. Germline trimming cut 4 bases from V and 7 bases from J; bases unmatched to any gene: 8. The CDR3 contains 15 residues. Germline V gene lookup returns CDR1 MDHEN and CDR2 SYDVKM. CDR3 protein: CASSSPGQGAGTQYF. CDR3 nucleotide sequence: TGTGCCAGCAGTTCTCCAGGACAGGGGGCAGGGACCCAGTACTTC.

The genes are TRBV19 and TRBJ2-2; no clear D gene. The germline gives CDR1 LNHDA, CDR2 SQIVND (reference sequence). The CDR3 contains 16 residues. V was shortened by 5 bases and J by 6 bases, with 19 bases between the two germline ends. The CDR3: CASSSPGGLGPGELFF. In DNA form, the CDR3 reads TGTGCCAGTAGTTCTCCTGGTGGCCTCGGGCCCGGGGAGCTGTTTTTT.

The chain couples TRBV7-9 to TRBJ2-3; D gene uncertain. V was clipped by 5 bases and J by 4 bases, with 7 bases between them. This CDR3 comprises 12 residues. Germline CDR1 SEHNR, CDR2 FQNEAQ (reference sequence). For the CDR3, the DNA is TGTGCCAGCAGCCTTATCTCAGATACGCAGTATTTT. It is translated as CASSLISDTQYF.

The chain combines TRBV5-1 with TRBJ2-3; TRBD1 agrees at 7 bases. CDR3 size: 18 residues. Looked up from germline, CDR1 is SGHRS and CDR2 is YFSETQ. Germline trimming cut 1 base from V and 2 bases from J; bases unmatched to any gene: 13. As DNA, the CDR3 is TGCGCCAGCAGCTTGACCGGGACAGCCGGGGTGCCCACAGATACGCAGTATTTT. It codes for CASSLTGTAGVPTDTQYF.

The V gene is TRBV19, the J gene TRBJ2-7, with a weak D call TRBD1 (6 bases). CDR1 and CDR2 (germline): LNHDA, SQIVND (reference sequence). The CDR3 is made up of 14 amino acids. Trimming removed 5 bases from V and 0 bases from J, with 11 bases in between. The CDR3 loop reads CASSRDTDSYEQYF. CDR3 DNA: TGTGCCAGTAGTCGGGACACGGACTCCTACGAGCAGTACTTC.

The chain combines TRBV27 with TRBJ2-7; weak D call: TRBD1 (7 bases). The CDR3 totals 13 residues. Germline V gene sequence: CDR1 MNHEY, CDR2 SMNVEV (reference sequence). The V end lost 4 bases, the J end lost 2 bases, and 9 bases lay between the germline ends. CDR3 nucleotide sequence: TGTGCCAGCAGTTGGAGGGGGCCCTACGAGCAGTACTTC. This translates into CASSWRGPYEQYF.

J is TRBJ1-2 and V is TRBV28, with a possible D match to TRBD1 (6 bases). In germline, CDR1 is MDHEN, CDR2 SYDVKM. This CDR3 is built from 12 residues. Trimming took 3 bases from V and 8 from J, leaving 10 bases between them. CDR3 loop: CASSLQGMGYTF. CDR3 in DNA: TGTGCCAGCAGTTTGCAGGGGATGGGCTACACCTTC.